This T cell receptor (beta chain) derives from a study of T cells in localized non-small cell lung cancer. The protocol was immunoSEQ multiplex PCR, while the TCRdb copy is restricted to in-frame clones and leaves out a portion. The sample records over 30,000 clones, around 84% being singletons. Germline values: CDR1 LNHDA, CDR2 SQIVND (reference sequence). This CDR3 contains 15 residues. Details on this clone: Antigen: not known. The junction does not match germline at one end; this may be a read error.

General study results and limits: Because researchers sequenced only one region of the tumor, heterogeneity is still possible. T cell clonality was highest in uninvolved adjacent lung, above tumor. Patients showing higher blood T cell density tended to see longer overall survival. Among the top 100 tumor clones, a median about 60 appeared in adjacent lung.

This specimen consisted of peripheral blood, obtained before any cancer treatment. The sequence was obtained from a male donor aged 60 or over with stage II squamous cell lung carcinoma. The chain couples TRBV19 to TRBJ2-3; 7 positions agree with TRBD2. CDR3 sequence (DNA): TGTGCCAGTAGTATCGGGACTATGGCCACAAATACGCAGTATTTT. The encoded protein is CASSIGTMATNTQYF.